This note documents a single T cell receptor beta chain sequence. Time point denoted: newly diagnosed GD, antithyroid drugs for less than 3 months. Making the TCR library involved RNA that had been extracted from PBMCs. The data derive from a study of regulatory T cells in long-lasting Graves disease. To make TCR beta libraries, researchers used iRepertoire HTBI primers and Arm-PCR of CDR3 regions. In TCRdb, the multiplex PCR reads were re-called with MiXCR into one record per CDR3 protein. The sample comprises 500,000 to 700,000 distinct CDR3 sequences, roughly 15% of which are singletons, and roughly 18% rests with the top ten. This CDR3 is built from 16 residues. The ends were cut back, 6 bases at V and 2 bases at J, with 19 bases in the middle. The germline V gene has CDR1 KGHSH and CDR2 LQKENI. These sequences were also reported in another study, on T cells in Graves' hyperthyroidism and ophthalmopathy.

The sequencing here drew on peripheral blood mononuclear cells (PBMCs), taken at new diagnosis, from a patient treated with antithyroid drugs. The receptor was isolated from a woman aged 30 to 39 with Graves disease. The J gene is TRBJ2-5, the V gene TRBV18; the D gene is possibly TRBD2 (6 bases). CDR3 sequence: CASSRPSAPSQETQYF. CDR3 sequence (DNA): TGTGCCAGCTCCCGGCCTAGCGCCCCCTCTCAAGAGACCCAGTACTTC.